This T cell receptor (beta chain) was obtained from a study of cytomegalovirus exposure and HLA in healthy donors. J lost 9 bases, V lost 4 bases, and 6 bases had no gene match. The germline gives CDR1 MNHEY, CDR2 SVGAGI. The CDR3 is made up of 15 amino acids. The PCR contained 60 Vbeta and 13 Jbeta primers. Produced via immunoSEQ multiplex PCR; TCRdb's table is partial and in-frame only. This sample has 200,000 to 250,000 clones, with about 72% found just once. Whole-study results and caveats: Earlier analysis looked at TCR beta V segments, and most were productive about 87% or about 30% of the time.

This clone has only a few counts. The antigen is undetermined. The chain combines TRBV6-5 with TRBJ2-1, with 13 bases aligning to TRBD2. Material for sequencing was PBMCs. The source is a male donor in good health and CMV-seronegative. CDR3 in amino acids: CASSSGLAGLGEQFF. CDR3 DNA sequence: TGTGCCAGCAGTTCGGGACTAGCGGGATTGGGTGAGCAGTTCTTC.